The 14 T cell receptor beta chains below come from one sample, sequenced in a study of T cells after yellow fever vaccination. TCRdb analysed the 5' RACE reads with MiXCR anew, one entry per CDR3 protein. Of about 580,000 distinct CDR3 sequences listed, around a sixth are singletons. The material was PBMCs, obtained around 5 days after the first yellow fever vaccination. These receptors were taken from a man younger than 35 who received the YFV17D yellow fever vaccine.

This clonotype showed up just a few times. The CDR3 coding sequence is TGTGCCAGCAGAACCTCCTCCCGGGGGAACACTGAAGCTTTCTTT. Translated, it gives CASRTSSRGNTEAFF. The chain carries TRBV6-2 or TRBV6-3 and TRBJ1-1, with D hard to call. V was shortened by 6 bases and J by 1 base, with 15 bases between the two germline ends. Germline CDR1 is MNHEY and CDR2 is SVGEGT. This CDR3 comprises 15 residues.

This clonotype has just a few counts. The chain couples TRBV18 to TRBJ2-7; the match to TRBD2 covers 11 bases. V lost 5 bases, J lost 4 bases, and 7 bases stayed unmatched. This CDR3 contains 15 residues. Germline CDR1 KGHSH, CDR2 LQKENI. The chain's CDR3 is CASSATSGGEYEQYF. In nucleotides, the CDR3 is TGTGCCAGCTCAGCTACTAGCGGGGGAGAATACGAGCAGTACTTC.

This clonotype was counted only a few times. The gene calls are TRBV18 and TRBJ1-1, with D unclear. V shed 4 bases and J shed 3 bases, with 9 bases lying between them. The CDR3 consists of 13 residues. Germline CDR1 is KGHSH and CDR2 is LQKENI. CDR3 residues: CASSRGSDTEAFF. Here the CDR3 DNA reads TGTGCCAGCTCACGGGGTTCCGACACTGAAGCTTTCTTT.

The chain combines TRBV6-2 or TRBV6-3 with TRBJ1-1; no reliable D call. The CDR3 covers 15 residues. Trimming took off 5 bases at V and 1 base at J, with 14 bases between the two ends. In germline, CDR1 is MNHEY, CDR2 SVGEGT. The CDR3 DNA reads as TGTGCCAGCAGTCCCGTAGGGCAGAGGAACACTGAAGCTTTCTTT. Protein sequence: CASSPVGQRNTEAFF.

This clonotype was found a few times. V is TRBV3-1 and J is TRBJ2-3; D call uncertain. The germline V and J ends were trimmed by 0 bases and 6 bases, with 10 bases remaining between them. The CDR3 runs 14 residues. Germline loops: CDR1 LGHDT, CDR2 YNNKEL (reference sequence). CDR3 DNA sequence: TGTGCCAGCAGCCAAGATCTCGACCCCGATACGCAGTATTTT. This encodes CASSQDLDPDTQYF.

This clonotype was picked up one time. The chain carries TRBV12-5 and TRBJ1-6; TRBD1 agrees at 8 bases. CDR1 is LGHNT, CDR2 FRNRAP, per germline. Unmatched junction bases numbered 5, after V lost 1 base and J lost 9 bases. The CDR3 contains 15 residues. The CDR3 DNA follows: TGTGCTAGTGGTTTGGGGCAGGGGGCGGGTTCACCCCTCCACTTT. It is translated as CASGLGQGAGSPLHF. Full variable domain (missing parts from reference TRBV12-5 and TRBJ1-6): DARVTQTPRHKVTEMGQEVTMRCQPILGHNTVFWYRQTMMQGLELLAYFRNRAPLDDSGMPKDRFSAEMPDATLATLKIQPSEPRDSAVYFCASGLGQGAGSPLHFGNGTRLTVT.

This clonotype was detected only a few times. This sequence joins TRBV5-1 and TRBJ1-4; D ambiguous. The CDR3 is 14 residues long. Trimming shortened V by 4 bases and J by 0 bases, and 7 bases separated the two germline ends. The germline CDR1 and CDR2 sequences are SGHRS and YFSETQ. CDR3 bases: TGCGCCAGCAGCGATCAGGCAACTAATGAAAAACTGTTTTTT. Protein: CASSDQATNEKLFF.

V gene TRBV5-1 combines with J gene TRBJ2-1; TRBD2 aligns across 14 bases. The germline V gene has CDR1 SGHRS and CDR2 YFSETQ. The J segment lost 6 bases and the V segment lost 4 bases, leaving 18 bases of the junction unmatched. CDR3 size: 20 residues. In nucleotides, the CDR3 is TGCGCCAGCAGCCCCGGGACAGATGGGACTAGCGGGGGCCGGGGCAATGAGCAGTTCTTC. This encodes CASSPGTDGTSGGRGNEQFF.

Only a few counts were recorded for this clonotype. The rearrangement uses TRBV5-1 and TRBJ1-2; TRBD1 agrees at 11 bases. Germline CDR1 SGHRS, CDR2 YFSETQ. This CDR3 spans 16 amino acids. J gave up 4 bases and V 4 bases, and 9 bases lay outside the gene matches. The DNA for the CDR3 is TGCGCCAGCAGCGCCGGGACAGGGGGGTTCGGCTATGGCTACACCTTC. This encodes CASSAGTGGFGYGYTF.

This clonotype has just one count. The chain couples TRBV29-1 to TRBJ1-6; D is unresolved. In germline, CDR1 is SQVTM, CDR2 ANQGSEA. The CDR3 is 13 residues long. The V end lost 5 bases, the J end lost 6 bases, and 11 bases lay between the germline ends. Here the CDR3 reads CSVREGSNSPLHF. CDR3 coding DNA: TGCAGCGTTAGGGAGGGAAGTAATTCACCCCTCCACTTT.

This chain links TRBV4-2 with TRBJ1-5; D is perhaps TRBD1 (6 bases). The CDR3 runs to 15 residues. Trimming stripped 2 bases from V and 5 bases from J, with 13 bases between. The germline gives CDR1 LGHNA, CDR2 YNFKEQ. The CDR3 spells CASSQLGAGDQPQHF. The CDR3 DNA reads as TGTGCCAGCAGCCAACTGGGGGCGGGAGATCAGCCCCAGCATTTT.

The sample holds a few counts of this clonotype. The J gene is TRBJ2-3, the V gene TRBV7-8, with TRBD2 identical over 9 bases. V lost 4 bases to trimming and J lost 1 base; unmatched junction nucleotides: 6. Germline V gene lookup returns CDR1 SGHVS and CDR2 FQNEAQ. This CDR3 is 16 amino acids long. CDR3 region: CASSSRLAARTDTQYF. CDR3 DNA: TGTGCCAGCAGCTCCCGACTAGCGGCCCGCACAGATACGCAGTATTTT.

This sequence joins TRBV3-1 and TRBJ2-1; 10 positions agree with TRBD2. After removal of 5 bases from V and 5 bases from J, the junction contained 6 bases not matched to a gene. The CDR3 loop spans 15 amino acids. The V gene's germline CDR1 is LGHDT and CDR2 YNNKEL (reference sequence). In nucleotides, the CDR3 is TGTGCCAGCAGCTCGCGGACTAGCGGACACAATGAGCAGTTCTTC. Translation gives CASSSRTSGHNEQFF.

This clonotype has more than one count but fewer than ten. The V call is TRBV20-1, the J call TRBJ2-7, with D tentatively TRBD2 (7 bases). The V and J ends lost 6 bases and 3 bases respectively, with 21 bases between them. Germline CDR1 DFQATT, CDR2 SNEGSKA (reference sequence). This CDR3 is built from 15 residues. Written as DNA, the CDR3 is TGCAGTGCAGTCCCCGGGGGGCTAATCGGCTACGAGCAGTACTTC. Translated, it gives CSAVPGGLIGYEQYF.